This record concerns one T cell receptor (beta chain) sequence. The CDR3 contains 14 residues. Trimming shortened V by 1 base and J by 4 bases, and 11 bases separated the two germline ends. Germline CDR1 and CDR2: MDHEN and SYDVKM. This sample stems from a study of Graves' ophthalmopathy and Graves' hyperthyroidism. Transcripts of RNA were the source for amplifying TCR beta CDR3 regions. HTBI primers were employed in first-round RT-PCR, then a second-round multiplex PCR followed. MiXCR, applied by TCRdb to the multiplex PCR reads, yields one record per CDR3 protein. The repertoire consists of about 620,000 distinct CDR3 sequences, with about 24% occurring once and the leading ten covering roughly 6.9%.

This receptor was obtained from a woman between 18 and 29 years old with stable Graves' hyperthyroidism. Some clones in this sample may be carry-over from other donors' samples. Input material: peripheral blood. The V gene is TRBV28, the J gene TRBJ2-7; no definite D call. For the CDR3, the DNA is TGTGCCAGCAGTTTATCCCTGGATCCTTACGAGCAGTACTTC. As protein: CASSLSLDPYEQYF.